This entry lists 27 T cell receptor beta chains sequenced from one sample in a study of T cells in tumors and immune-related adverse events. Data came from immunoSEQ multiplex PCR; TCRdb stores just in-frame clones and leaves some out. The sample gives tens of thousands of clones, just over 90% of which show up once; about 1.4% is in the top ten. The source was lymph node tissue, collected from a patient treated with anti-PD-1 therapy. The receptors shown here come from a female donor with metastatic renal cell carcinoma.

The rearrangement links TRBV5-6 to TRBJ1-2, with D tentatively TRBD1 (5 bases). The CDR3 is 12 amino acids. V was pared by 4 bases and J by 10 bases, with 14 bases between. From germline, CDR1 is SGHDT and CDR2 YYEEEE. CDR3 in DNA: TGTGCCAGCAGCCACGGCGGGGCGGCCTACACCTTC. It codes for CASSHGGAAYTF.

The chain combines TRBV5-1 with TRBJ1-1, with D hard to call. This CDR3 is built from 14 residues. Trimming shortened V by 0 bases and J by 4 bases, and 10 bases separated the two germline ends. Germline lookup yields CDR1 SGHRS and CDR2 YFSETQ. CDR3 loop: CASSLGGMVTEAFF. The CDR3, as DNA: TGCGCCAGCAGCTTGGGAGGTATGGTCACTGAAGCTTTCTTT.

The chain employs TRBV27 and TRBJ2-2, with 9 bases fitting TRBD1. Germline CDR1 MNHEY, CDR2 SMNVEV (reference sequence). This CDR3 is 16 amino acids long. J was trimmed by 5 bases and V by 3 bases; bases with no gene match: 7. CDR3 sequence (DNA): TGTGCCAGCAGTTTCGACAGGGGGTATCTAACCGGGGAGCTGTTTTTT. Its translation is CASSFDRGYLTGELFF.

CDR3: CASSLFSGGRDTQYF. CDR3 coding DNA: TGTGCCAGCAGCTTGTTTAGCGGGGGACGGGATACGCAGTATTTT. The chain employs TRBV7-2 and TRBJ2-3; 9 bases are a match to TRBD2. Germline V gene sequence: CDR1 SGHTA, CDR2 FQGNSA. This CDR3 comprises 15 residues. Trimming at V came to 3 bases and at J to 6 bases, leaving 7 bases not matched to a gene.

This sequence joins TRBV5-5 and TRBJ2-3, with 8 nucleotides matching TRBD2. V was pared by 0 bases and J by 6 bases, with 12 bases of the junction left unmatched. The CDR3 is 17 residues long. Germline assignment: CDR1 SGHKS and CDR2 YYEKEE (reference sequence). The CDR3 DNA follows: TGTGCCAGCAGCTTGGCCCGGCCACTAGCGGAAATGGATACGCAGTATTTT. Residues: CASSLARPLAEMDTQYF.

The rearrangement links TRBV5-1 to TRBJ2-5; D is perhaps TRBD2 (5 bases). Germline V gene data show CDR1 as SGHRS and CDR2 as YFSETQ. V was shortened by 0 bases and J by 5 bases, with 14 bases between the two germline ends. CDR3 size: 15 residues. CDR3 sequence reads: CASSLAGTREETQYF. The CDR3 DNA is TGCGCCAGCAGCTTGGCCGGAACTAGGGAGGAGACCCAGTACTTC.

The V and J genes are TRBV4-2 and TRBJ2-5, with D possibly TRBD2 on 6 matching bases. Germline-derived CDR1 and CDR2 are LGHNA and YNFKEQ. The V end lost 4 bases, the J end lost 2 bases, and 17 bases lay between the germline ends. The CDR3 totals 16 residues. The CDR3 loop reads CASSRGLGTGQETQYF. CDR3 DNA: TGTGCCAGCAGCCGGGGACTGGGTACCGGGCAAGAGACCCAGTACTTC.

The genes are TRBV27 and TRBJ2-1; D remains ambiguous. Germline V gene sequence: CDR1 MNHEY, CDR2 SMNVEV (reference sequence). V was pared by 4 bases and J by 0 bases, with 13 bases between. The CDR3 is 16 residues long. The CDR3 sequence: CASSSPLKSSYNEQFF. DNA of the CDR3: TGTGCCAGCAGTTCCCCCCTCAAGAGCTCCTACAATGAGCAGTTCTTC.

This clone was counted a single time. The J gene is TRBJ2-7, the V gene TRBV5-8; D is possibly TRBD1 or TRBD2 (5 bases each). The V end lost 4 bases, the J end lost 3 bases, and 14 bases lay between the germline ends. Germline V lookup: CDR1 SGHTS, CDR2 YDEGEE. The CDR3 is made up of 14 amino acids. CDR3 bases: TGTGCCAGCAGCATCCGGGACCAATACTACGAGCAGTACTTC. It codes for CASSIRDQYYEQYF.

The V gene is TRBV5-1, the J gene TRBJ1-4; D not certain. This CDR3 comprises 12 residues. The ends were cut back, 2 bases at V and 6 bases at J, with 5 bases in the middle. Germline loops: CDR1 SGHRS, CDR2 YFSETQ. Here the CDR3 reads CASSLSDEKLFF. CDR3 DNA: TGCGCCAGCAGCTTATCGGATGAAAAACTGTTTTTT.

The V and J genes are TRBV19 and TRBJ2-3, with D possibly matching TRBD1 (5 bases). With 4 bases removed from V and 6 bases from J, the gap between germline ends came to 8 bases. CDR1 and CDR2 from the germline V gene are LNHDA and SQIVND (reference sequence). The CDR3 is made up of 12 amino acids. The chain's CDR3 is CASSTPGDTQYF. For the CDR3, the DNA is TGTGCCAGTAGTACTCCAGGGGATACGCAGTATTTT.

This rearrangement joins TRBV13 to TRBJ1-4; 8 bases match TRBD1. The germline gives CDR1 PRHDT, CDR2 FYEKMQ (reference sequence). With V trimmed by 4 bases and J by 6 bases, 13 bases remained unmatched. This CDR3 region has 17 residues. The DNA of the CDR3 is TGTGCCAGCAGCTCCGACAGGGGTAAACTAGATCATGAAAAACTGTTTTTT. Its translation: CASSSDRGKLDHEKLFF. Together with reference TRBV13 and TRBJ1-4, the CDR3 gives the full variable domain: AAGVIQSPRHLIKEKRETATLKCYPIPRHDTVYWYQQGPGQDPQFLISFYEKMQSDKGSIPDRFSAQQFSDYHSELNMSSLELGDSALYFCASSSDRGKLDHEKLFFGSGTQLSVL.

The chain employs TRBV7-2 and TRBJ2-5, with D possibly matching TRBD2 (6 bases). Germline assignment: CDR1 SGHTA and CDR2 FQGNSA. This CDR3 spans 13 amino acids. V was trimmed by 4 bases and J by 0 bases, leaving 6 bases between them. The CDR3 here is CASSWDYQETQYF. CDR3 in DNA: TGTGCCAGCAGCTGGGACTACCAAGAGACCCAGTACTTC.

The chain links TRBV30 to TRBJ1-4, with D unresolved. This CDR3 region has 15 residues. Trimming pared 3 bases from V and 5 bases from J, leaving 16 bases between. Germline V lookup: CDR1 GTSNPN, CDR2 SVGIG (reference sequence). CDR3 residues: CAWSPRLLGNEKLFF. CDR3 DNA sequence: TGTGCCTGGAGCCCACGGCTCTTGGGCAATGAAAAACTGTTTTTT.

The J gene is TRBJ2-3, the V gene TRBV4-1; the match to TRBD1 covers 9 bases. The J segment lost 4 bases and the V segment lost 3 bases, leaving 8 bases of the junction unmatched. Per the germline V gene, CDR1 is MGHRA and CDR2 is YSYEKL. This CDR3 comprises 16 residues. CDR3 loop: CASSQTSGTGSDTQYF. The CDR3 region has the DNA TGCGCCAGCAGCCAGACTTCGGGGACAGGGTCAGATACGCAGTATTTT.

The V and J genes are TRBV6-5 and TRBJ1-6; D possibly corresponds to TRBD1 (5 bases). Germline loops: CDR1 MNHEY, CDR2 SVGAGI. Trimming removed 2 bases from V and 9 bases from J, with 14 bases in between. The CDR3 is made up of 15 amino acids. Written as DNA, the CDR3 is TGTGCCAGCAGTTACAGTCAGGGACGGGGTTCACCCCTCCACTTT. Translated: CASSYSQGRGSPLHF.

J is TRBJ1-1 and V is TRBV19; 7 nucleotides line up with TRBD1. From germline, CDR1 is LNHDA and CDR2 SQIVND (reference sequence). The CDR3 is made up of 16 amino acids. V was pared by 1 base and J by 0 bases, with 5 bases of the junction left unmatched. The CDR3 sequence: CASSIVTGAMNTEAFF. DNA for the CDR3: TGTGCCAGTAGTATAGTCACAGGGGCCATGAACACTGAAGCTTTCTTT.

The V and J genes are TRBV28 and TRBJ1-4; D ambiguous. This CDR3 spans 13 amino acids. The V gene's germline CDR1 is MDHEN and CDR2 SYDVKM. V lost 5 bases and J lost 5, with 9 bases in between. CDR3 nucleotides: TGTGCCAGCAGTCGGACGTTAAATGAAAAACTGTTTTTT. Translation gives CASSRTLNEKLFF.

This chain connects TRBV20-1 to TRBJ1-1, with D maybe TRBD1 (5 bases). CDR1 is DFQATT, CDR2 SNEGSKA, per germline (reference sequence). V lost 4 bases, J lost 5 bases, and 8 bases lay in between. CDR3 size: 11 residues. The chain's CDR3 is CSAMGGTEAFF. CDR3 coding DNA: TGCAGTGCTATGGGGGGGACTGAAGCTTTCTTT.

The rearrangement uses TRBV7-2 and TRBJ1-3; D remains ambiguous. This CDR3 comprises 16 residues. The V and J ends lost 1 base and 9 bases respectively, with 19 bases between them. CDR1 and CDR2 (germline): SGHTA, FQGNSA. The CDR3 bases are TGTGCCAGCAGCTTAGGGTCCAGAGGAGGCGGGTCCACCATATATTTT. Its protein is CASSLGSRGGGSTIYF.

The CDR3 sequence is CSASQLDTQYF. CDR3 in DNA: TGCAGTGCTAGCCAATTGGATACGCAGTATTTT. This sequence joins TRBV20-1 and TRBJ2-3; no firm D call. There are 11 residues in the CDR3. V was cut by 3 bases and J by 6 bases, with 7 bases left in between. Germline-derived CDR1 and CDR2 are DFQATT and SNEGSKA (reference sequence).

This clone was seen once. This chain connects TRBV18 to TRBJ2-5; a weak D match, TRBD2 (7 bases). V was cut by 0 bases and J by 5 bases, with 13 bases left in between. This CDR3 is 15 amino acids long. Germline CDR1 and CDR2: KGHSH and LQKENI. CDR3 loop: CASSPPNREGETQYF. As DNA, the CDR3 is TGTGCCAGCTCACCACCCAACAGGGAGGGGGAGACCCAGTACTTC.

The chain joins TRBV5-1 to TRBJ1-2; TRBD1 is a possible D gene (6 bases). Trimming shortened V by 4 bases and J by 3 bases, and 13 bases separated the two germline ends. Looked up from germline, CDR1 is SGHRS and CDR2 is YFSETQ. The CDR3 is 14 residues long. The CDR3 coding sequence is TGCGCCAGCAGCGTGGGGGCGGCTGACTATGGCTACACCTTC. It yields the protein CASSVGAADYGYTF.

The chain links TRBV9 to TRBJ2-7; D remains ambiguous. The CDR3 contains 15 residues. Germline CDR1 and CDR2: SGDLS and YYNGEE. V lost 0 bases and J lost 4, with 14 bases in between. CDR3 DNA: TGTGCCAGCAGCGTAGCATCCGATAGTATATACGAGCAGTACTTC. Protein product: CASSVASDSIYEQYF.

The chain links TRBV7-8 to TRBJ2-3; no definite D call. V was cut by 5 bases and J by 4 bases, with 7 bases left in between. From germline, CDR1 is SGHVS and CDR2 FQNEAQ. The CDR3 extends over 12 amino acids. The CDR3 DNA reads TGTGCCAGCAGCCCCCTGGCAGATACGCAGTATTTT. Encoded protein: CASSPLADTQYF.

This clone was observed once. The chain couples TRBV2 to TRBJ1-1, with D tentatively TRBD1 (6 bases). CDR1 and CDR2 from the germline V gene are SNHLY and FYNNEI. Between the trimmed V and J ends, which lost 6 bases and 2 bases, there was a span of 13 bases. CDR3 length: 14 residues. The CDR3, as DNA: TGTGCCAGCAGGCCTCGACAGGACAACACTGAAGCTTTCTTT. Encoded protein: CASRPRQDNTEAFF.

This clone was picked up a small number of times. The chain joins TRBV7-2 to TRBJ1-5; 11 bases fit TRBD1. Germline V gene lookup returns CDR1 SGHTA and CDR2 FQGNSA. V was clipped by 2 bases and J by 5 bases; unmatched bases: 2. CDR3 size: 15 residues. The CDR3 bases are TGTGCCAGCAGCTTAAGGACAGGGGGCGATCAGCCCCAGCATTTT. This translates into CASSLRTGGDQPQHF.